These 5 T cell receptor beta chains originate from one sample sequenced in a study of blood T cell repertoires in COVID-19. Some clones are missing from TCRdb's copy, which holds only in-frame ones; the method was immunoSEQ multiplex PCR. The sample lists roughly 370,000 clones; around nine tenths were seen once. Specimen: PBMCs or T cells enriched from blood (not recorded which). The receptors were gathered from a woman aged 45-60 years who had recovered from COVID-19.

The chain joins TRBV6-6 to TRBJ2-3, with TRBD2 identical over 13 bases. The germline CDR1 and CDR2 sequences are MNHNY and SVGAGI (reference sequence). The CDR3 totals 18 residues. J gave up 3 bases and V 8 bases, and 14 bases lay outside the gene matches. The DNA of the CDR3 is TGTGCCAGCCGTCCTTGGACCGGACTAGCGGGGGCAACAGATACGCAGTATTTT. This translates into CASRPWTGLAGATDTQYF.

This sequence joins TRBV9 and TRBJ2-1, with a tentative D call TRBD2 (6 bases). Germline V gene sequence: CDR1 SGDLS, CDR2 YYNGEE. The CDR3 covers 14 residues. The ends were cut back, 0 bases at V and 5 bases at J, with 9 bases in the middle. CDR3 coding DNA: TGTGCCAGCAGCGTAGTTAGCGGAAACAATGAGCAGTTCTTC. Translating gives CASSVVSGNNEQFF.

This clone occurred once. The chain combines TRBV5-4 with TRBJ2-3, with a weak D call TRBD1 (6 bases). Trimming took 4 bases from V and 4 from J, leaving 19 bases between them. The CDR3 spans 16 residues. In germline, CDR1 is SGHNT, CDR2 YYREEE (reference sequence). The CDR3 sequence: CASSSPGHRTPDTQYF. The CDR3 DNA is TGTGCCAGCAGCAGTCCGGGACACCGTACGCCAGATACGCAGTATTTT.

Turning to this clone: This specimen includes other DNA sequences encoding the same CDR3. CDR3: CASSPDRDYGYTF. The CDR3 DNA follows: TGTGCCAGCAGTCCGGACAGGGACTATGGCTACACCTTC. This chain links TRBV28 with TRBJ1-2, with TRBD1 matching over 8 bases. CDR3 length: 13 residues. V lost 5 bases, J lost 3 bases, and 2 bases stayed unmatched. Germline V gene data show CDR1 as MDHEN and CDR2 as SYDVKM.

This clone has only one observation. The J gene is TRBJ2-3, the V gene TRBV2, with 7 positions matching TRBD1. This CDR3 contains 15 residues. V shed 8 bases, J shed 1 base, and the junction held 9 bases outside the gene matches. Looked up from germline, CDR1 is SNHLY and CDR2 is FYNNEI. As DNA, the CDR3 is TGTGCCAGCGCACGAACAGGGGCCGGCACAGATACGCAGTATTTT. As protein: CASARTGAGTDTQYF.